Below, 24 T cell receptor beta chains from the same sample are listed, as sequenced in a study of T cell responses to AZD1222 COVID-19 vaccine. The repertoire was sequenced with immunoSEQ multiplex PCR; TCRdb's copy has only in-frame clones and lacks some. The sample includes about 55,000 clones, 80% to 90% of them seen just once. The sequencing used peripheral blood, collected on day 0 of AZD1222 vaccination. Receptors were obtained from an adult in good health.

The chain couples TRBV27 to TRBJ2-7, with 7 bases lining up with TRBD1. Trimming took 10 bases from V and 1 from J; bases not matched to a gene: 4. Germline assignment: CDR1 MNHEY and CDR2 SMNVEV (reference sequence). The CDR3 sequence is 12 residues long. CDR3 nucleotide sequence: TGTGCCACCGGGGACAGATCCTACGAGCAGTACTTC. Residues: CATGDRSYEQYF.

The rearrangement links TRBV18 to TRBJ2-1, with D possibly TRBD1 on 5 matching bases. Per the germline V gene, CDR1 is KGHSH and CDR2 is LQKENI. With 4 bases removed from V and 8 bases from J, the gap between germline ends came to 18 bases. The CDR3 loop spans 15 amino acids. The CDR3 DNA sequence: TGTGCCAGCTCACTAAATATCCAGGGATATGATGAGCAGTTCTTC. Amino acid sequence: CASSLNIQGYDEQFF.

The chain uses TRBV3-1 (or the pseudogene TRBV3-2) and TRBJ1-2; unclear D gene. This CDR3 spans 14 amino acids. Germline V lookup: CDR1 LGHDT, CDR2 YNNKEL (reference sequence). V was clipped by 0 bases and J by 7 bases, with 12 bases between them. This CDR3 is CASSQDRPQSGYTF. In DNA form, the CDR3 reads TGTGCCAGCAGCCAAGATCGTCCCCAGAGTGGCTACACCTTC.

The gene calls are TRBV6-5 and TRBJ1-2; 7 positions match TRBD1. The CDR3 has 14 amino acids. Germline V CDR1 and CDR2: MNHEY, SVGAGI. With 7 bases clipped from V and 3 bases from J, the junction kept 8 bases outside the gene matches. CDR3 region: CASKDREWDYGYTF. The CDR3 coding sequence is TGTGCCAGCAAAGACAGGGAGTGGGACTATGGCTACACCTTC.

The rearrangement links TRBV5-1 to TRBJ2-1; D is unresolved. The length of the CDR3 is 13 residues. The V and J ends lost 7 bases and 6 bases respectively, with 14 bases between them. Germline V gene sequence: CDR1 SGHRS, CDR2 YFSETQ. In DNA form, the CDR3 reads TGCGCCAGCCAGGACCCACGGTCCAATGAGCAGTTCTTC. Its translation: CASQDPRSNEQFF.

The CDR3 protein is CASSPRLAARTDTQYF. The CDR3 DNA follows: TGTGCCAGCAGCCCCCGACTAGCGGCCCGCACAGATACGCAGTATTTT. The rearrangement links TRBV9 to TRBJ2-3, with 9 bases that match TRBD2. The CDR3 spans 16 residues. V lost 4 bases to trimming and J lost 1 base; unmatched junction nucleotides: 7. The germline CDR1 and CDR2 sequences are SGDLS and YYNGEE.

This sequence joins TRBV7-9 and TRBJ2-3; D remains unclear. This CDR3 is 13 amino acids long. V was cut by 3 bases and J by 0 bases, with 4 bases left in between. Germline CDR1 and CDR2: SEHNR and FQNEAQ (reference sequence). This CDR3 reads CASSLESTDTQYF. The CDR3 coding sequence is TGTGCCAGCAGCTTGGAAAGCACAGATACGCAGTATTTT.

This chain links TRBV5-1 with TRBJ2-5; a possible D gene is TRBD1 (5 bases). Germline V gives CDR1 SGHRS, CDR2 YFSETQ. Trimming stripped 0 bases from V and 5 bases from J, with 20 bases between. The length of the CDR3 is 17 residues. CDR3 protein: CASSLDQGYPPQETQYF. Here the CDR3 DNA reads TGCGCCAGCAGCTTGGATCAGGGCTACCCGCCCCAGGAGACCCAGTACTTC.

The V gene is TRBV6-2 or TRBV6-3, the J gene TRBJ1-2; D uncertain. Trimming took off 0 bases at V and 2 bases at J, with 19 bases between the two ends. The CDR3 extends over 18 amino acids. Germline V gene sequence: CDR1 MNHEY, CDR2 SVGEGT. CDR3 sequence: CASSYSYSGWEGNYGYTF. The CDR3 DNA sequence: TGTGCCAGCAGTTACTCTTACTCAGGATGGGAGGGAAACTATGGCTACACCTTC.

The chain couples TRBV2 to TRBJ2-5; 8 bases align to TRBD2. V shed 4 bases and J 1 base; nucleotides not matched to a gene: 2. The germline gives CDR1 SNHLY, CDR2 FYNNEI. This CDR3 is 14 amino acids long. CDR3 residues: CASSALAGQETQYF. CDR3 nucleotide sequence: TGTGCCAGCAGTGCCCTAGCGGGCCAAGAGACCCAGTACTTC.

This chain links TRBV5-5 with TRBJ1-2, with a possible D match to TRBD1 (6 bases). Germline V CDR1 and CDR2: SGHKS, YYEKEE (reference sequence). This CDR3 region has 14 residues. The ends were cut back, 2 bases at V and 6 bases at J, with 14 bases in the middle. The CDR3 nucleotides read TGTGCCAGCAGCTTAAACACAGGGTATAATGGCTACACCTTC. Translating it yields CASSLNTGYNGYTF.

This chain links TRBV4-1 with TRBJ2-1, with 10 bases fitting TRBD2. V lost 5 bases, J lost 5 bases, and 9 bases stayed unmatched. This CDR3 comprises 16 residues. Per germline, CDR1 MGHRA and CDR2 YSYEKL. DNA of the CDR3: TGCGCCAGCAGCTTACGGACTAGCGGCCTAAACAATGAGCAGTTCTTC. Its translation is CASSLRTSGLNNEQFF.

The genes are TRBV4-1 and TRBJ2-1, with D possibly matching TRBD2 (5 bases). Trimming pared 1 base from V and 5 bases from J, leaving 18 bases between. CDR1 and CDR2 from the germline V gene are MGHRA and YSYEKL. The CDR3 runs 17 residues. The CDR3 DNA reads TGCGCCAGCAGCCAAGTGGACTTGGGCTTGGGGAACAATGAGCAGTTCTTC. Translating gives CASSQVDLGLGNNEQFF.

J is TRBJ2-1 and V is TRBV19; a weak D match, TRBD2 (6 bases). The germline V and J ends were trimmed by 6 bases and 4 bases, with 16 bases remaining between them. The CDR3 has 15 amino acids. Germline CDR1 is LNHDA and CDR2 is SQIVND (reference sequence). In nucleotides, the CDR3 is TGTGCCAGTAGAGATTACGCGGGAAGGTACAATGAGCAGTTCTTC. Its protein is CASRDYAGRYNEQFF.

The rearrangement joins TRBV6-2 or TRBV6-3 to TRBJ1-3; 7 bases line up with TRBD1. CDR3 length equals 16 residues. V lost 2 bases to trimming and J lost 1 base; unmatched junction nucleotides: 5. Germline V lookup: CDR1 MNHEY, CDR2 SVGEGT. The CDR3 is CASSYEKGASGNTIYF. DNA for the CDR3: TGTGCCAGCAGTTACGAAAAGGGGGCTTCTGGAAACACCATATATTTT.

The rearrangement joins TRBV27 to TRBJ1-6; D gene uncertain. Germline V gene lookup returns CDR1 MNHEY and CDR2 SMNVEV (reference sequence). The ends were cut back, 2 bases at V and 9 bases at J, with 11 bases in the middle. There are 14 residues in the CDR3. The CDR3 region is CASSLGQSFSPLHF. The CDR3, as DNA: TGTGCCAGCAGTTTAGGCCAGTCGTTTTCACCCCTCCACTTT.

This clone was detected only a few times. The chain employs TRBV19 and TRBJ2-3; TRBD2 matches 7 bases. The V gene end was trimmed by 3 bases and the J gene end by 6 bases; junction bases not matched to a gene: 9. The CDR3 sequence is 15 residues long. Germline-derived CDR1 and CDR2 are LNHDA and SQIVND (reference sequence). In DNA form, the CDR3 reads TGTGCCAGTAGTATCCAGCCAGGGAGGGCCGATACGCAGTATTTT. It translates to CASSIQPGRADTQYF.

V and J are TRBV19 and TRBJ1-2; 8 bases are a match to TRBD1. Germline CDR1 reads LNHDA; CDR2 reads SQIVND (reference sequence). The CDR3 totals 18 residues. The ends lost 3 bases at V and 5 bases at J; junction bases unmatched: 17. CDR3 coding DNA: TGTGCCAGTAGTATTCACGCCGGGACAGGCGCTAGTGGGTATGGCTACACCTTC. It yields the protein CASSIHAGTGASGYGYTF.

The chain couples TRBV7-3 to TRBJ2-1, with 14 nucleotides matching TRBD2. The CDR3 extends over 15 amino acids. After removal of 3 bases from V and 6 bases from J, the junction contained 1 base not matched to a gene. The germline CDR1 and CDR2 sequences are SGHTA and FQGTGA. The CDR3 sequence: CASSLGLAGVNEQFF. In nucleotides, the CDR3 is TGTGCCAGCAGCTTGGGACTAGCGGGAGTCAATGAGCAGTTCTTC.

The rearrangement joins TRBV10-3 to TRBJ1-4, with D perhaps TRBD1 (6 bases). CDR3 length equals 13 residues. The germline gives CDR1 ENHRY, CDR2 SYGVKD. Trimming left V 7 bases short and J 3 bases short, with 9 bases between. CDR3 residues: CAINRDPNEKLFF. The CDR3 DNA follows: TGTGCCATCAACAGGGACCCTAATGAAAAACTGTTTTTT.

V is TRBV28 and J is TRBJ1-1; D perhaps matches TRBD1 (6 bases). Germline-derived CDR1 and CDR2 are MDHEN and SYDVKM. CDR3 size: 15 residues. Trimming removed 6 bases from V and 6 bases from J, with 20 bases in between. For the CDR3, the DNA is TGTGCCAGCAGAAGAGACAGGTGGGGAGATGCTGAAGCTTTCTTT. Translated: CASRRDRWGDAEAFF.

The CDR3: CASSYDRDLGSYGYTF. The CDR3, as DNA: TGCGCCAGCAGCTATGATAGGGACCTGGGGAGCTATGGCTACACCTTC. The chain employs TRBV4-1 and TRBJ1-2; the D gene is possibly TRBD1 (5 bases). Germline V gene lookup returns CDR1 MGHRA and CDR2 YSYEKL. This CDR3 is 16 amino acids long. With 5 bases removed from V and 4 bases from J, the gap between germline ends came to 20 bases.

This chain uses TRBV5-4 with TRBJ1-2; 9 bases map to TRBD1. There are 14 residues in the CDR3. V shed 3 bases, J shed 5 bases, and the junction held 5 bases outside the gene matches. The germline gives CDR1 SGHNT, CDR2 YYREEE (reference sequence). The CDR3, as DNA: TGTGCCAGCAGCTCTCGACAGGGGGATTATGGCTACACCTTC. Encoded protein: CASSSRQGDYGYTF.

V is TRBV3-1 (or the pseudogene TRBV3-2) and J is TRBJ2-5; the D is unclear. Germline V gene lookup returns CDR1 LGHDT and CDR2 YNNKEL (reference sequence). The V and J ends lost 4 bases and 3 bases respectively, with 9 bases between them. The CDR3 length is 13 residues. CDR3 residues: CASSRWVEETQYF. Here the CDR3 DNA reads TGTGCCAGCAGCCGTTGGGTAGAAGAGACCCAGTACTTC.